This is a list of T cell receptor beta chains from one sample in a study of shared clonotypes between healthy human individuals. Clones were read by immunoSEQ multiplex PCR, and TCRdb kept only the in-frame ones, dropping some. The sample consists of roughly 2,000,000 clones, around 93% of them appearing once. Sequencing was performed on naive CD8+ T cells from PBMCs. The source is a man aged 18 to 30 in good health. Some clones in this sample may be carry-over from other donors' samples. Both conserved end residues are part of each CDR3. D genes are given only for firm matches. Not all rows give a size; the values are once, few, many and, for expanded clones, a class.

clone_size j_call d_call v_call cdr3_aa cdr3_nt
. TRBJ2-7 TRBD2 TRBV28 CASSNPGLAGGPHEQYF TGTGCCAGCAGTAACCCGGGACTAGCGGGAGGGCCCCACGAGCAGTACTTC
. TRBJ1-1 . TRBV29-1 CSVAPPGNTEAFF TGCAGCGTTGCCCCCCCCGGGAACACTGAAGCTTTCTTT
. TRBJ2-7 . TRBV6-5 CASSYLESSYEQYF TGTGCCAGCAGTTACTTGGAGAGCTCCTACGAGCAGTACTTC
. TRBJ2-1 . TRBV27 CASMRDSTGSYNEQFF TGTGCCAGCATGAGAGACTCGACAGGCTCCTACAATGAGCAGTTCTTC
. TRBJ2-1 TRBD2 TRBV4-3 CASSLYWGLAEGSNEQFF TGCGCCAGCAGCCTCTATTGGGGACTAGCGGAAGGGAGCAATGAGCAGTTCTTC
. TRBJ2-7 . TRBV27 CASSLTPGKGDEQYF TGTGCCAGCAGTTTAACGCCGGGTAAGGGGGACGAGCAGTACTTC
. TRBJ2-6 . TRBV27 CASSLWRDSGANVLTF TGTGCCAGCAGTTTATGGAGGGACTCTGGGGCCAACGTCCTGACTTTC
. TRBJ1-2 TRBD1 TRBV5-5 CASSPGTAYGYTF TGTGCCAGCAGCCCCGGGACAGCCTATGGCTACACCTTC
. TRBJ1-1 . TRBV11-2 CASSFGRTEAFF TGTGCCAGCAGCTTTGGGAGAACAGAAGCTTTCTTT
once TRBJ2-5 TRBD2 TRBV14 CASSRGLAGGETQYF TGTGCCAGCAGCCGGGGACTAGCGGGGGGAGAGACCCAGTACTTC
. TRBJ1-2 . TRBV19 CASSILTKAGDGGYTF TGTGCCAGTAGTATCCTTACTAAGGCAGGGGATGGTGGCTACACCTTC
. TRBJ2-1 . TRBV5-1 CASGGAGIVGNEQFF TGCGCCAGCGGAGGTGCGGGGATCGTGGGCAATGAGCAGTTCTTC
. TRBJ2-1 TRBD2 TRBV7-3 CASATSGRDNERFF TGTGCCAGCGCTACTAGCGGGAGGGACAATGAGCGGTTCTTC
. TRBJ2-1 TRBD2 TRBV11-2 CASSVLAGVLLGEQFF TGTGCCAGCAGCGTGTTAGCGGGAGTCCTACTTGGTGAGCAGTTCTTC
. TRBJ1-2 . TRBV21-1 CASSNFFATGGYGYTF TGTGCCAGCAGCAACTTCTTCGCGACAGGGGGATATGGCTACACCTTC
. TRBJ1-4 . TRBV15 CATSITRDSNEKLFF TGTGCCACCAGCATCACCCGGGACTCCAATGAAAAACTGTTTTTT
. TRBJ2-1 . TRBV4-2 CASTQIPSSYNEQFF TGTGCCAGCACTCAGATTCCGAGCTCCTACAATGAGCAGTTCTTC
. TRBJ2-2 TRBD2 TRBV19 CASSIDSAGGPTGELFF TGTGCCAGTAGTATAGATTCGGCGGGAGGGCCCACCGGGGAGCTGTTTTTT
. TRBJ2-1 . TRBV5-6 CASSSPRWGGNEQFF TGTGCCAGCAGCTCTCCGAGGTGGGGTGGGAATGAGCAGTTCTTC
. TRBJ2-2 TRBD1 TRBV19 CATTGVITGELFF TGTGCCACTACAGGGGTGATCACCGGGGAGCTGTTTTTT
once TRBJ2-7 . TRBV7-2 CASSLAQGIYYEQYF TGTGCCAGCAGCTTAGCACAGGGTATCTACTACGAGCAGTACTTC
. TRBJ2-3 . TRBV4-3 CASSQGVTSTDTQYF TGCGCCAGCAGCCAAGGAGTTACTAGCACAGATACGCAGTATTTT
. TRBJ2-7 . TRBV29-1 CSVENTGASYEQYF TGCAGCGTTGAAAATACGGGAGCCTCCTACGAGCAGTACTTC
. TRBJ2-5 . TRBV5-1 CASSLGGMQETQYF TGCGCCAGCAGCTTGGGCGGGATGCAAGAGACCCAGTACTTC
. TRBJ1-6 . TRBV9 CASSAEDSNSPLHF TGTGCCAGCAGCGCCGAGGACAGTAACTCACCCCTCCACTTT
. TRBJ2-7 . TRBV19 CASSAGAYEQYF TGTGCCAGTAGCGCAGGAGCCTACGAGCAGTACTTC
. TRBJ2-2 TRBD2 TRBV13 CASSVGLAGDLDTGELFF TGTGCCAGCAGCGTTGGACTAGCGGGAGATTTGGACACCGGGGAGCTGTTTTTT
. TRBJ2-1 . TRBV7-9 CASSLGLHNEQFF TGTGCCAGCAGCTTAGGTCTTCACAATGAGCAGTTCTTC
once TRBJ2-7 TRBD1 TRBV6-1 CASIGTAYEQYF TGTGCCAGCATAGGGACAGCTTACGAGCAGTACTTC
. TRBJ2-7 . TRBV27 CASSFQVSYEQYF TGTGCCAGCAGTTTCCAAGTATCCTACGAGCAGTACTTC
. TRBJ2-5 . TRBV28 CASGLEQTVRETQYF TGTGCCAGCGGACTCGAGCAGACAGTTAGGGAGACCCAGTACTTC
. TRBJ2-5 TRBD2 TRBV27 CASSPTPWLAVQETQYF TGTGCCAGCAGCCCCACCCCGTGGCTAGCGGTACAAGAGACCCAGTACTTC
. TRBJ2-1 TRBD2 TRBV28 CASSFLAGNEQFF TGTGCCAGCAGTTTTTTAGCGGGCAATGAGCAGTTCTTC
. TRBJ1-2 TRBD1 TRBV2 CASVAGQGNFYGYTF TGTGCCTCCGTCGCAGGACAGGGGAATTTTTATGGCTACACCTTC
. TRBJ1-3 . TRBV28 CASSLRGAGASGNTIYF TGTGCCAGCAGTTTAAGGGGAGCGGGGGCCTCTGGAAACACCATATATTTT
. TRBJ2-3 . TRBV5-1 CASSLGGTSTDTQYF TGCGCCAGCAGCTTGGGCGGGACTAGCACAGATACGCAGTATTTT
. TRBJ2-3 TRBD2 TRBV7-9 CASSLTLAVTRRSPDTQYF TGTGCCAGCAGCTTGACACTAGCGGTCACGCGGAGGAGCCCAGATACGCAGTATTTT
. TRBJ1-1 . TRBV7-9 CASSLLGNTEAFF TGTGCCAGCAGCTTACTGGGGAACACTGAAGCTTTCTTT
. TRBJ2-7 TRBD2 TRBV27 CASRPTRTSGRASEQYF TGTGCCAGCAGGCCTACTCGGACTAGCGGGAGGGCCTCCGAGCAGTACTTC
. TRBJ2-5 . TRBV21-1 CASKGTGTRDQETQYF TGTGCCAGCAAAGGAACAGGGACCAGGGACCAAGAGACCCAGTACTTC
. TRBJ2-7 . TRBV4-1 CASSQAATGSYEQYF TGCGCCAGCAGCCAAGCCGCGACAGGCTCCTACGAGCAGTACTTC
. TRBJ1-2 . TRBV27 CASSLLGGLGGYGYTF TGTGCCAGCAGTTTATTAGGGGGGCTTGGGGGCTATGGCTACACCTTC
. TRBJ2-1 TRBD1 TRBV2 CASSVPGQVNEQFF TGTGCCAGCAGTGTTCCCGGACAGGTGAATGAGCAGTTCTTC
. TRBJ2-7 TRBD2 TRBV19 CASTREDGYEQYF TGTGCCAGTACCCGGGAGGACGGATACGAGCAGTACTTC
few TRBJ2-7 . TRBV10-3 CAISVGREQYF TGTGCCATCAGTGTCGGGCGGGAGCAGTACTTC
once TRBJ1-1 . TRBV28 CASSHLKEGVDTEAFF TGTGCCAGCAGCCACCTTAAGGAGGGCGTGGACACTGAAGCTTTCTTT
. TRBJ2-3 . TRBV11-2 CASSLPGTPPQYF TGTGCCAGCAGTCTCCCCGGGACACCTCCTCAGTATTTT
. TRBJ2-7 TRBD1 TRBV27 CASSFVQGVQQYF TGTGCCAGCAGTTTCGTACAGGGGGTACAGCAGTACTTC
. TRBJ2-7 TRBD2 TRBV5-6 CASTLGGLAEYEQYF TGTGCCAGCACCCTTGGTGGACTAGCGGAATACGAGCAGTACTTC
. TRBJ1-1 . TRBV29-1 CSGQTAMNTEAFF TGCAGCGGCCAAACAGCCATGAACACTGAAGCTTTCTTT
. TRBJ2-7 . TRBV4-1 CASSQAPYPGYEQYF TGCGCCAGCAGCCAAGCCCCTTACCCCGGCTACGAGCAGTACTTC
. TRBJ1-2 TRBD1 TRBV9 CASSVAQTGGHYGYTF TGTGCCAGCAGCGTAGCTCAGACAGGGGGTCACTATGGCTACACCTTC
. TRBJ2-7 TRBD1 TRBV9 CASSVGDRGHEQYF TGTGCCAGCAGCGTAGGGGACAGGGGTCACGAGCAGTACTTC